A single sample is the source of the 20 T cell receptor beta chains below, sequenced in a study of blood T cells in healthy people across ages. A second PCR, run for about 7 to 11 cycles, used a sample-barcoded 5' primer plus a J-beta primer mix. MiXCR was run by TCRdb on the 5' RACE reads, yielding one entry per CDR3 protein. Of 700,000 to 950,000 distinct CDR3 sequences listed, roughly two fifths are singletons. The specimen was blood. The receptors here all came from a woman in her sixties or seventies in good health.

The V gene is TRBV19, the J gene TRBJ1-2; D is perhaps TRBD1 (5 bases). The CDR3 runs to 14 residues. Trimming took off 5 bases at V and 5 bases at J, with 15 bases between the two ends. CDR1 and CDR2 from the germline V gene are LNHDA and SQIVND (reference sequence). This CDR3 reads CASSLQDSRYGYTF. In DNA form, the CDR3 reads TGTGCCAGTAGTCTACAGGATTCTCGGTATGGCTACACCTTC. Full variable domain (missing parts from reference TRBV19 and TRBJ1-2): DGGITQSPKYLFRKEGQNVTLSCEQNLNHDAMYWYRQDPGQGLRLIYYSQIVNDFQKGDIAEGYSVSREKKESFPLTVTSAQKNPTAFYLCASSLQDSRYGYTFGSGTRLTVV.

The chain has TRBV20-1 and TRBJ2-3; a weak D match, TRBD2 (6 bases). The CDR3 has 13 residues. Germline-derived CDR1 and CDR2 are DFQATT and SNEGSKA (reference sequence). V dropped 4 bases and J dropped 1 base, with 9 bases sitting between them. CDR3 bases: TGCAGTGCTAAGCCTAGCGGCACAGATACGCAGTATTTT. It is translated as CSAKPSGTDTQYF.

The V call is TRBV7-6, the J call TRBJ2-7; a possible D gene is TRBD2 (6 bases). The J call may be in error: the DNA end matches TRBJ2-5 better. Per germline, CDR1 SGHVS and CDR2 FNYEAQ. The CDR3 is 15 residues long. The CDR3 DNA sequence: TGTGCCAGCAGCTTAGCGGGATATCTAGCGGAGACCCAGTACTTC. This translates into CASSLAGYLAETQYF.

This clonotype was recorded many times. The V gene is TRBV25-1, the J gene TRBJ1-2; D is unclear. V gave up 3 bases and J gave up 4 bases, with 12 bases separating them. This CDR3 comprises 14 residues. Germline values: CDR1 MGHDK, CDR2 SYGVNS. The CDR3 sequence: CASSDGSVFYGYTF. CDR3 coding DNA: TGTGCCAGCAGTGATGGGAGCGTTTTCTATGGCTACACCTTC.

This clonotype was counted between two and nine times. The rearrangement uses TRBV7-9 and TRBJ1-2; 8 bases align to TRBD1. The CDR3 contains 17 residues. With V trimmed by 5 bases and J by 3 bases, 14 bases remained unmatched. From germline, CDR1 is SEHNR and CDR2 FQNEAQ (reference sequence). The chain's CDR3 is CASSRDRGSDRDYGYTF. Written as DNA, the CDR3 is TGTGCCAGCAGCCGAGACAGGGGTAGTGATCGGGACTATGGCTACACCTTC.

J is TRBJ1-1 and V is TRBV20-1; 10 bases are a match to TRBD1. The CDR3 contains 16 residues. J gave up 0 bases and V 6 bases, and 10 bases lay outside the gene matches. Germline values: CDR1 DFQATT, CDR2 SNEGSKA (reference sequence). The CDR3 spells CSAPGTGEGLNTEAFF. The CDR3 bases are TGCAGTGCCCCAGGGACAGGGGAAGGGCTGAACACTGAAGCTTTCTTT.

The rearrangement uses TRBV12-3 or TRBV12-4 and TRBJ1-1; D ambiguous. Trimming pared 7 bases from V and 4 bases from J, leaving 19 bases between. CDR3 size: 15 residues. The CDR3 DNA is TGTGCCAGCAACCCTAATGGACGGGTGAGCACTGAAGCTTTCTTT. Amino acid sequence: CASNPNGRVSTEAFF.

The V and J genes are TRBV2 and TRBJ2-5, with D unclear. Germline V lookup: CDR1 SNHLY, CDR2 FYNNEI. V lost 3 bases to trimming and J lost 12 bases, with 11 bases between them. This CDR3 contains 11 residues. This CDR3 reads CASSDSGVEYF. CDR3 in DNA: TGTGCCAGCAGTGACTCCGGCGTCGAGTACTTC.

CDR3 DNA: TGTGCCAGCAGTCCCGGCGGGTACAATCAGCCCCAGCATTTT. Translating it yields CASSPGGYNQPQHF. The chain employs TRBV12-3 or TRBV12-4 and TRBJ1-5; no clear D gene. This CDR3 contains 14 residues. Trimming shortened V by 5 bases and J by 3 bases, and 11 bases separated the two germline ends.

The chain joins TRBV6-5 to TRBJ1-6; TRBD1 matches 7 bases. There are 17 residues in the CDR3. Germline loops: CDR1 MNHEY, CDR2 SVGAGI. V dropped 4 bases and J dropped 3; count of bases not matched to a gene: 9. The CDR3 sequence: CASSSRATGFYNSPLHF. The CDR3 DNA reads TGTGCCAGCAGTTCCCGAGCGACAGGGTTCTATAATTCACCCCTCCACTTT.

The rearrangement uses TRBV10-3 and TRBJ2-3, with D unclear. The CDR3 contains 12 residues. Trimming cost V 7 bases and J 4 bases, with 9 bases left between them. Germline CDR1 and CDR2: ENHRY and SYGVKD. CDR3 loop: CAINNDADTQYF. The CDR3 nucleotides are TGTGCCATCAATAACGACGCAGATACGCAGTATTTT.

The chain joins TRBV20-1 to TRBJ2-7; D is perhaps TRBD1 or TRBD2 (5 bases each). The V gene's germline CDR1 is DFQATT and CDR2 SNEGSKA (reference sequence). The CDR3 runs to 14 residues. Trimming shortened V by 0 bases and J by 3 bases, and 12 bases separated the two germline ends. CDR3 loop: CSAREGTLGYEQYF. CDR3 nucleotides: TGCAGTGCTAGAGAAGGGACCCTCGGCTACGAGCAGTACTTC.

The chain employs TRBV3-1 and TRBJ1-4; no definite D call. Trimming took off 6 bases at V and 7 bases at J, with 18 bases between the two ends. Germline V gene lookup returns CDR1 LGHDT and CDR2 YNNKEL (reference sequence). The CDR3 sequence is 15 residues long. The CDR3 DNA reads TGTGCCAGCAGGCGATCCGGGCCGGGATTTGAAAAACTGTTTTTT. Translation: CASRRSGPGFEKLFF.

The chain combines TRBV7-3 with TRBJ2-2; no firm D call. CDR1 is SGHTA and CDR2 is FQGTGA in the germline V gene. This CDR3 has 13 amino acids. Deletions cut 2 bases from V and 4 bases from J, with 5 bases between. CDR3 residues: CASSLQITGELFF. In nucleotides, the CDR3 is TGTGCCAGCAGCTTACAGATCACCGGGGAGCTGTTTTTT.

The sample holds a few counts of this clonotype. This chain joins TRBV24-1 and TRBJ2-5; D is undetermined. The V end lost 4 bases, the J end lost 1 base, and 6 bases lay between the germline ends. Germline CDR1 reads KGHDR; CDR2 reads SFDVKD. The CDR3 length is 13 residues. The CDR3 sequence: CATSDSFQETQYF. The CDR3 bases are TGTGCCACCAGTGACAGCTTCCAAGAGACCCAGTACTTC.

Ten or more counts support this clonotype. This chain joins TRBV29-1 and TRBJ1-2; D remains unclear. V was cut by 5 bases and J by 3 bases, with 16 bases left in between. Germline CDR1 SQVTM, CDR2 ANQGSEA. This CDR3 region has 14 residues. For the CDR3, the DNA is TGCAGCGTTCCCCCACCGTGGCAAGACTATGGCTACACCTTC. Translation: CSVPPPWQDYGYTF.

This clonotype turned up a few times. This chain's CDR3 is CSVDRDRANEQFF. CDR3 DNA: TGCAGCGTTGATCGGGACAGGGCCAATGAGCAGTTCTTC. The rearrangement uses TRBV29-1 and TRBJ2-1; 9 bases are shared with TRBD1. Germline assignment: CDR1 SQVTM and CDR2 ANQGSEA. CDR3 length: 13 residues. The V segment lost 3 bases and the J segment 6 bases; nucleotides outside the gene matches: 3.

This chain joins TRBV7-9 and TRBJ2-1; 11 bases fit TRBD2. Germline trimming cut 2 bases from V and 0 bases from J; bases unmatched to any gene: 3. The CDR3 extends over 17 amino acids. The germline CDR1 and CDR2 sequences are SEHNR and FQNEAQ (reference sequence). The CDR3 protein is CASSLITSGGSYNEQFF. As DNA, the CDR3 is TGTGCCAGCAGCTTAATCACTAGCGGGGGCTCCTACAATGAGCAGTTCTTC.

There are a few counts of this clonotype. The chain carries TRBV20-1 and TRBJ2-7; no firm D call. CDR1 DFQATT and CDR2 SNEGSKA come from the germline V gene (reference sequence). The V and J ends lost 0 bases and 3 bases respectively, with 9 bases between them. CDR3 length: 13 residues. In DNA form, the CDR3 reads TGCAGTGCTAGAGATCAGGCGGTCTACGAGCAGTACTTC. It specifies CSARDQAVYEQYF.

This clonotype has only one observation. The rearrangement links TRBV6-1 to TRBJ2-7; unclear D gene. The CDR3 has 13 amino acids. CDR1 and CDR2 from the germline V gene are MNHNS and SASEGT. V lost 6 bases and J 3 bases, leaving 12 bases between the germline ends. CDR3 nucleotides: TGTGCCAGCAGGAACAGACAAGGCTACGAGCAGTACTTC. It specifies CASRNRQGYEQYF.